This TCR beta chain emerged from a study of blood T cell repertoires in COVID-19 (TCRdb year 2020). Context from the whole study: The collaborator samples originated in the United States, Italy and Spain and spanned the acute and convalescent phases of COVID-19. The prospective study material was composed of cDNA or gDNA derived from T cells, B-cell-depleted T cells, or PBMCs. Subjects who had been exposed to COVID-19, were actively infected with it, or had recovered from it provided the deeply sampled blood TCRbeta repertoires that made up the dataset. The repertoires were released in a freely available public database meant as a resource for research on the immune response to SARS-CoV-2. The samples were drawn from the first 160 participants of the ongoing ImmuneRACE study and from 950 to 1,500 subjects provided by 6 global collaborators. Nearly every sample came with metadata listing a de-identified subject ID, COVID-19 status, age in years and sex. Where available, HLA class I and class II types were obtained from metadata supplied by the sample provider rather than from assay-based typing. What the research found in general, with its limitations: The amount of clinical and demographic metadata varied by source and participant and was provided uncurated.

The germline V gene sets CDR1 to SGDLS and CDR2 to YYNGEE. Deletion took 0 bases off V and 1 base off J, with a span of 11 bases between the germline ends. Counted from cysteine to phenylalanine, this CDR3 has 15 amino acids. Of all the DNA, just the CDR3 is kept, 45 bases in frame from base 1. Each collaborating institution followed its own protocols to collect whole blood in K2EDTA tubes. For TCRbeta analysis, collaborators shipped samples as frozen whole blood, isolated PBMCs, or DNA extracted from either of those sample types. TCRbeta CDR3 regions were amplified from genomic DNA by means of the immunoSEQ Assay, a bias-controlled multiplex PCR. In the source study's methods: The number of nucleated cells in each sample was estimated by amplification of reference gene primers within the assay. Sequence reads were collapsed and filtered to measure the absolute abundance of every unique TCRbeta CDR3 rearrangement. For each sample, productive Simpson clonality was calculated as the square root of Simpson's diversity index across productive rearrangements. Held by TCRdb, this immuneACCESS table contains in-frame sequences only and omits some clones. Under half of the omission traces to an unresolved V gene where checked; the cause of the rest is unknown. The V and J calls and the clone size are those of that table, but D and trimming were determined from the DNA. For this sample there are tens of thousands of clones; 86% appear just once. 5.5% to 8% of the sample goes to the ten largest clones.

In the case of this clone: Its antigen is currently not known. The record has no base qualities; no much larger clone is one base away.

The V and J segments used are TRBV9 and TRBJ2-7, and TRBD1 may be the D gene, going by 6 matching bases. The clonotype originates from a man in his fifties with active COVID-19. Sample: peripheral blood. The DNA is as follows: TGTGCCAGCAGCGTAGGTCAGGGGCAGTCCTACGAGCAGTACTTC. This gives the protein CASSVGQGQSYEQYF.